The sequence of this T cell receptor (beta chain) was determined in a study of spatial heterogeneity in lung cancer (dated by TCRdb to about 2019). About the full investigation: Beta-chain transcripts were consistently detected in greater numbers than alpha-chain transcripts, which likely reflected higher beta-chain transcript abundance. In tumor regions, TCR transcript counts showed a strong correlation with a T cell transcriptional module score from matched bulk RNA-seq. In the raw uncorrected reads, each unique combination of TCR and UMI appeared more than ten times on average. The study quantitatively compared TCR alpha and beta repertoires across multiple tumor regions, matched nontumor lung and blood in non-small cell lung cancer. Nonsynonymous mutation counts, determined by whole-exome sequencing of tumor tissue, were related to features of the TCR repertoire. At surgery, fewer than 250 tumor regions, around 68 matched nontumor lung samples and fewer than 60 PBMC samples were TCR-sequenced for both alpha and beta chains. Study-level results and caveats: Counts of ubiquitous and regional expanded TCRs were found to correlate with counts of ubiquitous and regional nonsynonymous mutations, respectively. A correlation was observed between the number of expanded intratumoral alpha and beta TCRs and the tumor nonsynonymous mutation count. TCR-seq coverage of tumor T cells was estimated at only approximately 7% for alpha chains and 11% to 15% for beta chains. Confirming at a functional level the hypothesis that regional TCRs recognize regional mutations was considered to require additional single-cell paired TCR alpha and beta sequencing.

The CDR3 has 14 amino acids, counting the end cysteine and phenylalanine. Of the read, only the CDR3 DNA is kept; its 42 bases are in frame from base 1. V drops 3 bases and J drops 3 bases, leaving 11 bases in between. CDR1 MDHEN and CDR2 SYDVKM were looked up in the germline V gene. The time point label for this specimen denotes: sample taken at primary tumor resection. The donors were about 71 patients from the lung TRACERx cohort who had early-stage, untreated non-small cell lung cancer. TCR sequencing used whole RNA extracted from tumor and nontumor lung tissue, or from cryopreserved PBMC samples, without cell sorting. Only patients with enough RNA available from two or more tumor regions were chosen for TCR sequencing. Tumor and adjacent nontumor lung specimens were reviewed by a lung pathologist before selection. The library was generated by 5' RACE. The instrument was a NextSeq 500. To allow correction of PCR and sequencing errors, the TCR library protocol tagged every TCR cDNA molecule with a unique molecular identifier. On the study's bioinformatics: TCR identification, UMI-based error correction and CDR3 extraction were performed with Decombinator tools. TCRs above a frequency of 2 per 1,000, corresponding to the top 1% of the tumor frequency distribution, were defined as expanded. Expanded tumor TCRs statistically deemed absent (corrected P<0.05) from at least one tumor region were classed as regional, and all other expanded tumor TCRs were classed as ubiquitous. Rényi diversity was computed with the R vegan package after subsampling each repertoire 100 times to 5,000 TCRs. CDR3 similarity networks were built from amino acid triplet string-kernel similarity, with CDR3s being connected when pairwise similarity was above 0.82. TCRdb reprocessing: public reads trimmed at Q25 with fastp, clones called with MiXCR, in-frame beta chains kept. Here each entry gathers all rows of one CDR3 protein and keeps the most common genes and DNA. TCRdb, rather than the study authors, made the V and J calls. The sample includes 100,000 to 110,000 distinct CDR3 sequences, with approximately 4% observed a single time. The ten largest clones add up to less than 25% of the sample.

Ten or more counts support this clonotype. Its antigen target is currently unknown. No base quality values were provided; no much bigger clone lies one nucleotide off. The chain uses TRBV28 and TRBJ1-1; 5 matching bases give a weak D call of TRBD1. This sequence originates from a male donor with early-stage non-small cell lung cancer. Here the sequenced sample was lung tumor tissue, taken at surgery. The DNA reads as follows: TGTGCCAGCAGTTTCCGAGGACATTACACTGAAGCTTTCTTT. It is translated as CASSFRGHYTEAFF.